The 19 T cell receptor beta chains presented below share a single source sample, sequenced in a study of CD8 T cells in ankylosing spondylitis (dated by TCRdb to about 2017). The protocol used for the library was 5' RACE. The sequencing machine was an Illumina HiSeq 2500. The raw public reads went through TCRdb reprocessing: fastp at Q25, MiXCR clone calling, in-frame beta chains kept. Each record represents a unique CDR3 protein, reported with the most common genes and DNA among its rows. A total of around 130,000 distinct CDR3 sequences appear in this sample, roughly 13% of them only once. The top ten clonotypes cover 2.5% to 3% of the sample. The specimen sequenced was blood, either unsorted or a sorted T cell fraction (not recorded which). The source is a female donor with ankylosing spondylitis or in good health (not recorded which).

This clonotype has at least ten counts. The V and J genes are TRBV6-1 and TRBJ2-1; D gene uncertain. CDR1 is MNHNS and CDR2 is SASEGT in the germline V gene. The CDR3 extends over 15 amino acids. Between the trimmed V and J ends, which lost 6 bases and 0 bases, there was a span of 12 bases. CDR3 bases: TGTGCCAGCAGACTGGCGGCTCGCTCCTACAATGAGCAGTTCTTC. It specifies CASRLAARSYNEQFF.

This clonotype was observed a few times. The chain employs TRBV4-1 and TRBJ2-1, with TRBD1 identical over 9 bases. V shed 3 bases, J shed 1 base, and the junction held 4 bases outside the gene matches. The germline V gene has CDR1 MGHRA and CDR2 YSYEKL. CDR3 size: 16 residues. CDR3 coding DNA: TGCGCCAGCAGCCAGGACAGGGGTTGGTCCTACAATGAGCAGTTCTTC. Its translation is CASSQDRGWSYNEQFF.

In regard to this clonotype: At one boundary the junction diverges from the germline segment, which might be a read error. J is TRBJ1-3 and V is TRBV28; 7 nucleotides align to TRBD1. Germline CDR1 MDHEN, CDR2 SYDVKM. The CDR3 covers 16 residues. CDR3 nucleotide sequence: TGTGCCAGCAGTACCCAGACAGGGAGCTCTGGAGACACCATATATTTT. It encodes CASSTQTGSSGDTIYF. The full variable domain, its missing parts supplied by reference TRBV28 and TRBJ1-3, is DVKVTQSSRYLVKRTGEKVFLECVQDMDHENMFWYRQDPGLGLRLIYFSYDVKMKEKGDIPEGYSVSREKKERFSLILESASTNQTSMYLCASSTQTGSSGDTIYFGEGSWLTVV.

V and J are TRBV7-2 and TRBJ2-3; tentative D call: TRBD1 (5 bases). The CDR3 runs to 15 residues. The ends were cut back, 1 base at V and 2 bases at J, with 10 bases in the middle. Germline CDR1 is SGHTA and CDR2 is FQGNSA. CDR3 region: CASSLEGLYTDTQYF. CDR3 bases: TGTGCCAGCAGCTTAGAGGGGCTCTACACAGATACGCAGTATTTT.

This clonotype was seen only a few times. The chain links TRBV4-2 to TRBJ1-6; 10 positions match TRBD1. Germline V gene sequence: CDR1 LGHNA, CDR2 YNFKEQ. CDR3 length equals 16 residues. V trimming: 3 bases; J trimming: 5 bases; junction bases outside the gene matches: 4. The CDR3 protein is CASSHGGQGDNSPLHF. The CDR3 region has the DNA TGTGCCAGCAGCCATGGAGGACAGGGGGATAATTCACCCCTCCACTTT.

This clonotype was detected only a few times. The V gene is TRBV20-1, the J gene TRBJ2-2, with TRBD1 identical over 8 bases. V shed 3 bases, J shed 6 bases, and the junction held 12 bases outside the gene matches. Germline CDR1 and CDR2: DFQATT and SNEGSKA (reference sequence). This CDR3 has 16 amino acids. The CDR3 DNA sequence: TGCAGTGCTAGGTTTTTCGGACAGGGAATCGCCGGGGAGCTGTTTTTT. Translating gives CSARFFGQGIAGELFF.

The chain joins TRBV21-1 to TRBJ2-6; the table's D gene call, TRBD1, was not cross checked with the DNA. TRBV21-1 is a pseudogene locus. The CDR3 is made up of 18 amino acids. The CDR3 nucleotides are TGTGCCAGCGGAGAGACAGGGGCGGGTAACTCTGGGGCCAACGTCCTGACTTTC. This sequence encodes CASGETGAGNSGANVLTF.

V gene TRBV5-1 combines with J gene TRBJ2-1; TRBD1 matches at 7 bases. The CDR3 runs to 14 residues. The junction had 5 bases not matched to a gene; V was cut back by 4 bases and J by 4 bases. Per germline, CDR1 SGHRS and CDR2 YFSETQ. CDR3: CASSTGQRYNEQFF. In DNA form, the CDR3 reads TGCGCCAGCAGCACGGGACAGAGATACAATGAGCAGTTCTTC.

In this sample, this clonotype turned up many times. V is TRBV6-2 or TRBV6-3 and J is TRBJ1-1; D gene unclear. The CDR3 is made up of 13 amino acids. V lost 3 bases and J lost 0, with 5 bases in between. CDR1 and CDR2 from the germline V gene are MNHEY and SVGEGT. CDR3 region: CASSYAVNTEAFF. CDR3 nucleotides: TGTGCCAGCAGTTATGCGGTGAACACTGAAGCTTTCTTT.

The table lists this clonotype with many counts. V usage is TRBV11-2 and J usage is TRBJ1-1; no firm D call. Germline CDR1 reads SGHAT; CDR2 reads FQNNGV. This CDR3 has 13 residues. The V and J ends lost 5 bases and 7 bases respectively, with 14 bases between them. The CDR3 coding sequence is TGTGCCAGCAGCCTGGACGGAACTCTTGAAGCTTTCTTT. Protein product: CASSLDGTLEAFF.

This clonotype occurred many times. The chain couples TRBV5-1 to TRBJ2-3, with D tentatively TRBD2 (6 bases). The germline V gene encodes CDR1 SGHRS and CDR2 YFSETQ. V lost 4 bases and J 4 bases, leaving 16 bases between the germline ends. This CDR3 contains 15 residues. CDR3 amino acids: CASSARTASADTQYF. In nucleotides, the CDR3 is TGCGCCAGCAGCGCCCGGACGGCTAGCGCAGATACGCAGTATTTT.

This clonotype has more than one count but fewer than ten. V usage is TRBV5-4 and J usage is TRBJ2-3; 7 nucleotides match TRBD1. Germline V gene data show CDR1 as SGHNT and CDR2 as YYREEE (reference sequence). The CDR3 is 15 residues long. Trimming cost V 5 bases and J 0 bases; bases outside gene matches: 6. The CDR3 DNA sequence: TGTGCCAGCAGTGAGGGGGCGCTTAGCACAGATACGCAGTATTTT. Its translation: CASSEGALSTDTQYF.

This clonotype was counted at least ten times. The rearrangement uses TRBV4-1 and TRBJ2-7; 8 bases agree with TRBD2. Germline CDR1 is MGHRA and CDR2 is YSYEKL. V was pared by 5 bases and J by 2 bases, with 2 bases of the junction left unmatched. The CDR3 is made up of 13 amino acids. The CDR3 region has the DNA TGCGCCAGCAGCGAACTAGCGGCCTACGAGCAGTACTTC. Protein sequence: CASSELAAYEQYF.

This clonotype was observed a handful of times. The gene calls are TRBV28 and TRBJ2-3; no definite D call. Per germline, CDR1 MDHEN and CDR2 SYDVKM. This CDR3 comprises 13 residues. Trimming removed 5 bases from V and 6 bases from J, with 12 bases in between. The CDR3 reads CASSTQRRDTQYF. CDR3 coding DNA: TGTGCCAGCAGTACCCAAAGGCGTGATACGCAGTATTTT. Full variable domain (missing parts from reference TRBV28 and TRBJ2-3): DVKVTQSSRYLVKRTGEKVFLECVQDMDHENMFWYRQDPGLGLRLIYFSYDVKMKEKGDIPEGYSVSREKKERFSLILESASTNQTSMYLCASSTQRRDTQYFGPGTRLTVL.

This clonotype was observed a handful of times. The rearrangement links TRBV5-6 to TRBJ2-1, with 10 bases lining up with TRBD1. V trimming: 5 bases; J trimming: 9 bases; junction bases outside the gene matches: 8. The CDR3 contains 14 residues. Per germline, CDR1 SGHDT and CDR2 YYEEEE. CDR3 residues: CASRYRDRGTEQFF. The CDR3 DNA sequence: TGTGCCAGCAGGTATAGGGACAGGGGTACTGAGCAGTTCTTC.

The V gene is TRBV3-1, the J gene TRBJ1-1; perhaps TRBD1 as D (6 bases). Germline CDR1 reads LGHDT; CDR2 reads YNNKEL (reference sequence). This CDR3 region has 14 residues. The ends were cut back, 4 bases at V and 4 bases at J, with 13 bases in the middle. In DNA form, the CDR3 reads TGTGCCAGCAGCCGAGCAGGGGCCGGCACTGAAGCTTTCTTT. Amino acid sequence: CASSRAGAGTEAFF.

This clonotype was observed many times. This chain uses TRBV7-9 with TRBJ2-4; D not resolved. This CDR3 has 14 residues. The germline V gene has CDR1 SEHNR and CDR2 FQNEAQ (reference sequence). V was shortened by 1 base and J by 5 bases, with 9 bases between the two germline ends. CDR3 residues: CASSLGGRENIQYF. For the CDR3, the DNA is TGTGCCAGCAGCTTAGGTGGGCGAGAAAACATTCAGTACTTC.

The chain recombines TRBV15 with TRBJ1-4; a weak D match, TRBD1 (6 bases). Germline V lookup: CDR1 LNHNV, CDR2 YYDKDF (reference sequence). The CDR3 runs to 15 residues. V shed 0 bases and J shed 3 bases, with 8 bases lying between them. The CDR3 reads CATSRDPGANEKLFF. The CDR3, as DNA: TGTGCCACCAGCAGAGATCCAGGGGCTAATGAAAAACTGTTTTTT.

This clonotype was detected many times. The chain carries TRBV5-1 and TRBJ2-3, with D possibly being TRBD1 or TRBD2 (5 bases each). Trimming removed 5 bases from V and 8 bases from J, with 21 bases in between. This CDR3 has 15 residues. Germline loops: CDR1 SGHRS, CDR2 YFSETQ. CDR3 DNA sequence: TGCGCCAGCAGTAGTGGAACGGGGACCCAGGGTACGCAGTATTTT. Translated: CASSSGTGTQGTQYF.